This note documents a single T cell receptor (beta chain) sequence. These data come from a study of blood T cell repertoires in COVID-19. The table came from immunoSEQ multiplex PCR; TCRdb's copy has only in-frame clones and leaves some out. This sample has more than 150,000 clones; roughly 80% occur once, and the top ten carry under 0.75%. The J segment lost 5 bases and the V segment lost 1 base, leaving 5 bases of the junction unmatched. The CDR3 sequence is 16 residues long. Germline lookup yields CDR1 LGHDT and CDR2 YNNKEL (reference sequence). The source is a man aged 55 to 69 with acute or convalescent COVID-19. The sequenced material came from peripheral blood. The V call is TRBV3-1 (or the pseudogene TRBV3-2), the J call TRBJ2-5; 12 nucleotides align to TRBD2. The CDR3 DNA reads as TGTGCCAGCAGCCAAGCTCGACTAGCGGGAGTCGAGACCCAGTACTTC. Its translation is CASSQARLAGVETQYF.